These T cell receptor beta chains were read from a single sample in a study of shared clonotypes between healthy human individuals. Generated by immunoSEQ multiplex PCR, the TCRdb table keeps only in-frame clones and is missing some. The profile shows around 2,000,000 clones, under 95% of them singletons. Sequenced input: naive CD8+ T cells from PBMCs. The receptor source for this set is a man between 18 and 29 years old in good health. Some clones in this sample may be carry-over from other donors' samples. The CDR3 runs from the conserved cysteine through the conserved F or W. D genes are given only for firm matches. The size entry is marked missing in some rows and otherwise reads once, few, many or a size class.

>-|TRBV27|TRBJ2-2|-
CATQLGRATGELFF
TGTGCCACCCAACTCGGCAGGGCCACCGGGGAGCTGTTTTTT
>-|TRBV9|TRBJ1-2|-
CASSVPGPGYTF
TGTGCCAGCAGCGTGCCCGGGCCCGGCTACACCTTC
>-|TRBV5-1|TRBJ2-1|TRBD2
CASSRGLADDNEQFF
TGCGCCAGCAGCCGGGGACTAGCGGACGACAATGAGCAGTTCTTC
>-|TRBV9|TRBJ1-3|-
CASSVPVAGESGNTIYF
TGTGCCAGCAGCGTACCCGTTGCCGGGGAATCTGGAAACACCATATATTTT
>-|TRBV7-2|TRBJ2-1|TRBD2
CASSESGRAQQFF
TGTGCCAGCAGCGAGTCCGGGAGGGCCCAGCAGTTCTTC
>-|TRBV9|TRBJ1-2|TRBD1
CASSIKRTGGNWDYGYTF
TGTGCCAGCAGCATAAAAAGGACAGGGGGCAATTGGGACTATGGCTACACCTTC
>-|TRBV7-8|TRBJ1-2|-
CASSLAGSGNYGYTF
TGTGCCAGCAGCTTAGCGGGGAGTGGTAACTATGGCTACACCTTC
>-|TRBV7-9|TRBJ2-5|TRBD1
CASSKQGARETQYF
TGTGCCAGCAGCAAACAGGGGGCGAGGGAGACCCAGTACTTC
>-|TRBV27|TRBJ2-3|-
CASSLSQAEDTQYF
TGTGCCAGCAGTTTATCGCAGGCGGAGGATACGCAGTATTTT
>-|TRBV13|TRBJ2-7|TRBD2
CASSPVAGVREQYF
TGTGCCAGCAGCCCGGTAGCGGGAGTACGCGAGCAGTACTTC
>-|TRBV4-1|TRBJ1-2|-
CASSHRTDYGYTF
TGCGCCAGCAGCCACAGGACAGACTATGGCTACACCTTC
>-|TRBV28|TRBJ2-7|-
CASSFTFRASSYEQYF
TGTGCCAGCAGCTTTACGTTCCGGGCGTCCTCCTACGAGCAGTACTTC
>-|TRBV27|TRBJ2-7|-
CASSLGSRGYEQYF
TGTGCCAGCAGTCTCGGTTCGAGGGGCTACGAGCAGTACTTC
>-|TRBV4-2|TRBJ2-7|TRBD1
CASSQSPGQGFYEQYF
TGTGCCAGCAGCCAATCTCCGGGACAGGGATTCTACGAGCAGTACTTC
>-|TRBV30|TRBJ1-5|-
CAWSTGTGYQPQHF
TGTGCCTGGAGTACAGGGACGGGCTATCAGCCCCAGCATTTT
>-|TRBV7-9|TRBJ2-3|TRBD1
CARQGETDTQYF
TGTGCCAGACAGGGGGAAACAGATACGCAGTATTTT
>-|TRBV13|TRBJ2-3|TRBD2
CASSASGPTDTQYF
TGTGCCAGCAGCGCTAGCGGACCCACAGATACGCAGTATTTT
>-|TRBV27|TRBJ2-3|-
CASSFSARQHSPDTQYF
TGTGCCAGCAGTTTCTCTGCCAGACAGCACTCACCCGATACGCAGTATTTT
>-|TRBV7-9|TRBJ2-1|TRBD1
CASSTGQGKNNEQFF
TGTGCCAGCAGCACTGGACAGGGAAAGAACAATGAGCAGTTCTTC
>-|TRBV6-5|TRBJ1-2|TRBD1
CASRGQELYTF
TGTGCCAGCAGGGGACAGGAGCTTTACACCTTC
>-|TRBV19|TRBJ2-7|-
CASSMGFSYEQYF
TGTGCCAGTAGTATGGGCTTCTCCTACGAGCAGTACTTC
>few|TRBV27|TRBJ1-2|TRBD1
CASSLLGPGGTYGYTF
TGTGCCAGCAGTTTATTGGGCCCAGGGGGTACCTATGGCTACACCTTC
>-|TRBV28|TRBJ2-5|TRBD1
CASRTHRGETQYF
TGTGCCAGCAGAACCCACAGGGGCGAGACCCAGTACTTC
>-|TRBV9|TRBJ1-2|TRBD1
CASSVAKGQGDGYGYTF
TGTGCCAGCAGCGTTGCAAAAGGACAGGGGGATGGCTATGGCTACACCTTC
>-|TRBV28|TRBJ2-1|-
CASSLWGSDYNEQFF
TGTGCCAGCAGTTTATGGGGGTCGGACTACAATGAGCAGTTCTTC
>-|TRBV19|TRBJ2-7|TRBD1
CASSIGTGSHEQYF
TGTGCCAGTAGTATTGGGACAGGGTCCCACGAGCAGTACTTC
>-|TRBV5-1|TRBJ2-1|TRBD2
CASSLGPSGRADNEQFF
TGCGCCAGCAGCTTGGGCCCCAGCGGGAGGGCCGACAATGAGCAGTTCTTC
>-|TRBV5-1|TRBJ2-1|-
CASSLGGNEQFF
TGCGCCAGCAGCTTGGGTGGGAATGAGCAGTTCTTC
>-|TRBV19|TRBJ1-1|-
CASSMGTYEAFF
TGTGCCAGTAGTATGGGAACCTATGAAGCTTTCTTT
>-|TRBV5-1|TRBJ2-7|TRBD2
CASSSFGLAGAYEQYF
TGCGCCAGCAGCTCCTTCGGACTAGCGGGAGCCTACGAGCAGTACTTC
>-|TRBV27|TRBJ2-2|TRBD1
CASSFRDRGTGELFF
TGTGCCAGCAGTTTCCGGGACAGGGGGACCGGGGAGCTGTTTTTT
>-|TRBV27|TRBJ2-7|-
CASRGTDEQYF
TGTGCCAGCAGAGGAACGGACGAGCAGTACTTC
>-|TRBV2|TRBJ2-1|-
CASLPGQSPNEQFF
TGTGCCAGCTTGCCGGGACAATCGCCCAATGAGCAGTTCTTC